This T cell receptor (beta chain) was found in a study of blood T cell repertoires in COVID-19. For the study at large: Samples representing acute and convalescent COVID-19 were sourced from the United States, Italy and Spain.

This clone was detected only once. Original processing methods: Reference gene primers were amplified, and this amplification served to estimate nucleated cell counts. The method was immunoSEQ multiplex PCR; TCRdb's version includes in-frame clones alone and lacks a portion of them. The V and J calls and clone size were taken over from that table, and D and trimming were inferred from the DNA. Of 150,000 to 200,000 clones listed, less than 90% were seen once; the top ten hold roughly 25%. Germline CDR1 reads SNHLY; CDR2 reads FYNNEI. Losses at the gene ends were 0 bases for V and 0 bases for J; bases not matched to a gene: 5. CDR3 size: 16 residues.

The sequence was collected from a man between 60 and 75 years old with acute or convalescent COVID-19. This chain uses TRBV2 with TRBJ2-7, with TRBD1 matching over 7 bases. Sequencing was carried out using peripheral blood. CDR3 loop: CASSEAGQASSYEQYF. The CDR3 DNA is TGTGCCAGCAGTGAAGCAGGACAGGCCAGCTCCTACGAGCAGTACTTC.